This T cell receptor beta chain was sequenced during a study of blood T cell repertoires in COVID-19. Study overall: Both acute and convalescent COVID-19 samples were obtained from the United States, Italy and Spain. In each case, the material was cDNA or gDNA derived from T cells, B-cell-depleted T cells, or PBMCs.

In Seattle, patients joined the study during active infection and were tracked longitudinally. This clone is a singleton in its sample. Original methodology: It was from reference gene primer amplification that nucleated cell counts were estimated. Assay: immunoSEQ multiplex PCR; the TCRdb copy retains only in-frame clones and omits some. V, J and clone size were drawn from that table, and D and trimming were deduced from the DNA. The sample shows some 260,000 clones, over 80% of them seen only once. V was shortened by 6 bases and J by 6 bases, with 18 bases between the two germline ends. The CDR3 has 15 amino acids. Germline V gives CDR1 ENHRY, CDR2 SYGVKD.

The chain employs TRBV10-3 and TRBJ2-1, with a tentative D call TRBD2 (7 bases). Sequencing was done on a sample of peripheral blood. This sequence originates from a woman between 65 and 79 years old with COVID-19, enrolled during active disease. Written as DNA, the CDR3 is TGTGCCATCAGACCCCAAGGGGGGGGTGGCAATGAGCAGTTCTTC. Translation gives CAIRPQGGGGNEQFF.